Shown below are 16 T cell receptor beta chains from a single sample sequenced in a study of cytomegalovirus exposure and HLA in healthy donors. A multiplex PCR was run with 60 Vbeta primers and 13 Jbeta primers. Sequencing used immunoSEQ multiplex PCR; TCRdb keeps in-frame clones, though not all of them. Among roughly 140,000 clones, roughly 78% were seen once, and the ten largest hold under 2.5%. The sequenced sample was PBMCs. The receptors shown here come from a man aged 25 to 40 in good health and CMV-seronegative.

V and J are TRBV27 and TRBJ2-1, with TRBD2 matching over 7 bases. The CDR3 extends over 15 amino acids. Germline assignment: CDR1 MNHEY and CDR2 SMNVEV (reference sequence). The V and J ends lost 7 bases and 8 bases, in that order; junction bases with no gene match: 14. Written as DNA, the CDR3 is TGTGCCAGCACCCCCATGGCGGGAGTACTGGATGAGCAGTTCTTC. Translating it yields CASTPMAGVLDEQFF.

This clone was seen a handful of times. The rearrangement uses TRBV29-1 and TRBJ1-1; 7 bases map to TRBD1. Germline V gene data show CDR1 as SQVTM and CDR2 as ANQGSEA. V was clipped by 4 bases and J by 7 bases; unmatched bases: 12. The CDR3 spans 14 residues. CDR3 DNA sequence: TGCAGCGTTGCTGGCAGGGGGATCAGGGGTGAAGCTTTCTTT. Its protein is CSVAGRGIRGEAFF.

The gene calls are TRBV29-1 and TRBJ1-2; tentatively, D is TRBD1 (6 bases). CDR1 SQVTM and CDR2 ANQGSEA come from the germline V gene. The CDR3 is 12 residues long. V was clipped by 4 bases and J by 9 bases, with 15 bases between them. CDR3 protein: CSVGDIWSSYTF. The CDR3 DNA sequence: TGCAGCGTTGGGGACATCTGGTCCAGCTACACCTTC.

This chain joins TRBV15 and TRBJ2-7; 8 bases match TRBD2. The CDR3 length is 21 residues. The V gene's germline CDR1 is LNHNV and CDR2 YYDKDF (reference sequence). After removal of 1 base from V and 6 bases from J, the junction contained 26 bases not matched to a gene. CDR3 protein: CATSRVEGMQGWWRGVAEQYF. CDR3 coding DNA: TGTGCCACCAGCAGAGTCGAGGGTATGCAGGGATGGTGGCGGGGGGTCGCCGAGCAGTACTTC.

This chain joins TRBV25-1 and TRBJ2-7, with a weak D call TRBD1 (7 bases). V was pared by 4 bases and J by 3 bases, with 19 bases between. Per the germline V gene, CDR1 is MGHDK and CDR2 is SYGVNS. The CDR3 is 16 residues long. This CDR3 reads CASSALSRGADYEQYF. CDR3 nucleotide sequence: TGTGCCAGCAGTGCCCTAAGCAGGGGGGCGGACTACGAGCAGTACTTC.

The CDR3 loop is CASTGRGKVGGYTF. CDR3 in DNA: TGTGCCAGTACGGGCAGGGGCAAGGTTGGGGGCTACACCTTC. The V and J genes are TRBV6-1 and TRBJ1-2; possible D gene TRBD1, 6 bases. Germline CDR1 and CDR2: MNHNS and SASEGT. V shed 9 bases and J shed 8 bases, with 22 bases lying between them. CDR3 length: 14 amino acids.

The chain combines TRBV28 with TRBJ1-2, with a weak D call TRBD1 (6 bases). Trimming left V 4 bases short and J 7 bases short, with 19 bases between. Germline loops: CDR1 MDHEN, CDR2 SYDVKM. The CDR3 has 15 residues. CDR3 amino acids: CASSSSFRGRGGYTF. The CDR3 DNA is TGTGCCAGCAGTTCTAGTTTCAGGGGTAGAGGTGGCTACACCTTC.

The table lists this clone with a count of one. The rearrangement uses TRBV5-4 and TRBJ1-2; 9 bases match TRBD1. CDR1 and CDR2 (germline): SGHNT, YYREEE (reference sequence). After removal of 2 bases from V and 3 bases from J, the junction contained 5 bases not matched to a gene. This CDR3 has 15 amino acids. CDR3 sequence: CASSLYRGPDYGYTF. The CDR3 DNA sequence: TGTGCCAGCAGCTTATACAGGGGGCCCGACTATGGCTACACCTTC.

This clone has more than one count but fewer than ten. This chain joins TRBV7-6 and TRBJ2-7; 8 nucleotides agree with TRBD1. Germline CDR1 reads SGHVS; CDR2 reads FNYEAQ. The CDR3 length is 15 residues. The J segment lost 0 bases and the V segment lost 5 bases, leaving 6 bases of the junction unmatched. In DNA form, the CDR3 reads TGTGCCAGCAGCGAGGGACAGGCCGGCTCCTACGAGCAGTACTTC. Translating gives CASSEGQAGSYEQYF.

This rearrangement joins TRBV7-9 to TRBJ2-7; 9 bases map to TRBD1. The CDR3 contains 15 residues. The J segment lost 6 bases and the V segment lost 8 bases, leaving 14 bases of the junction unmatched. CDR1 is SEHNR, CDR2 FQNEAQ, per germline (reference sequence). CDR3 nucleotide sequence: TGTGCCAGCGGTCGAAGGGTGGGACAGGGTTTCGAGCAGTACTTC. It is translated as CASGRRVGQGFEQYF.

The chain links TRBV5-1 to TRBJ2-3, with D perhaps matching TRBD1 (6 bases). Germline V gene lookup returns CDR1 SGHRS and CDR2 YFSETQ. The V gene lost 0 bases and the J gene lost 2 bases, with 16 bases spanning the gap. The CDR3 is made up of 17 amino acids. The CDR3 region is CASSLDPPDSATDTQYF. CDR3 nucleotide sequence: TGCGCCAGCAGCTTGGACCCTCCGGACAGTGCCACAGATACGCAGTATTTT. Using reference TRBV5-1 and TRBJ2-3 for the parts outside the CDR3, the full variable domain is KAGVTQTPRYLIKTRGQQVTLSCSPISGHRSVSWYQQTPGQGLQFLFEYFSETQRNKGNFPGRFSGRQFSNSRSEMNVSTLELGDSALYLCASSLDPPDSATDTQYFGPGTRLTVL.

The chain links TRBV6-5 to TRBJ1-2, with 7 bases identical to TRBD1. V lost 10 bases to trimming and J lost 4 bases; unmatched junction nucleotides: 12. CDR3 length: 14 amino acids. Germline V lookup: CDR1 MNHEY, CDR2 SVGAGI. The CDR3 sequence: CAIHSDRVVYGYTF. CDR3 DNA sequence: TGTGCCATCCACTCCGACAGGGTGGTCTATGGCTACACCTTC.

The chain is built from TRBV19 and TRBJ1-6; TRBD1 matches 7 bases. Trimming took 7 bases from V and 7 from J; bases not matched to a gene: 13. CDR1 is LNHDA and CDR2 is SQIVND in the germline V gene (reference sequence). The CDR3 has 16 residues. The CDR3 sequence is CASNRQGREVNSPLHF. The CDR3 region has the DNA TGTGCCAGTAACCGACAGGGCAGAGAGGTAAATTCACCCCTCCACTTT.

The chain is built from TRBV14 and TRBJ2-1; weak D call: TRBD2 (6 bases). Trimming removed 4 bases from V and 4 bases from J, with 11 bases in between. CDR3 size: 14 residues. Germline assignment: CDR1 SGHDN and CDR2 FVKESK. The CDR3: CASSPRGVYNEQFF. The CDR3 DNA follows: TGTGCCAGCAGCCCGCGCGGGGTTTACAATGAGCAGTTCTTC.

The chain uses TRBV28 and TRBJ2-7, with 7 bases aligning to TRBD2. The junction had 8 bases not matched to a gene; V was cut back by 5 bases and J by 4 bases. The CDR3 contains 14 residues. The germline V gene has CDR1 MDHEN and CDR2 SYDVKM. Written as DNA, the CDR3 is TGTGCCAGCAGTCCCCGGGGTAGCGGGTACGAGCAGTACTTC. Residues: CASSPRGSGYEQYF.

The V call is TRBV5-4, the J call TRBJ1-1; 9 bases fit TRBD1. Per germline, CDR1 SGHNT and CDR2 YYREEE (reference sequence). The CDR3 contains 15 residues. With 4 bases clipped from V and 1 base from J, the junction kept 5 bases outside the gene matches. The CDR3 DNA is TGTGCCAGCAGCCACCCGGGACAGGGGAACACTGAAGCTTTCTTT. It specifies CASSHPGQGNTEAFF. Based on the CDR3 plus reference TRBV5-4 and TRBJ1-1, the full variable domain is ETGVTQSPTHLIKTRGQQVTLRCSSQSGHNTVSWYQQALGQGPQFIFQYYREEENGRGNFPPRFSGLQFPNYSSELNVNALELDDSALYLCASSHPGQGNTEAFFGQGTRLTVV.